Shown below are 16 T cell receptor beta chains from a single sample sequenced in a study of shared clonotypes between healthy human individuals. Profiled with immunoSEQ multiplex PCR; TCRdb holds only in-frame clones, not every one. The sample holds a few million clones, around nine tenths seen once. Sequenced sample: naive CD4+ T cells sorted from blood. Subset of the sample: CD45RA+ positively selected. Receptor source: a man younger than 35 in good health.

V and J are TRBV7-6 and TRBJ2-1; 9 bases agree with TRBD2. With 2 bases clipped from V and 4 bases from J, the junction kept 12 bases outside the gene matches. The CDR3 contains 18 residues. CDR1 and CDR2 from the germline V gene are SGHVS and FNYEAQ. CDR3 in DNA: TGTGCCAGCAGCTTACGGGTGGGTAGCGGGAGTGCTTACAATGAGCAGTTCTTC. It is translated as CASSLRVGSGSAYNEQFF.

This clone was seen only once. J is TRBJ2-3 and V is TRBV30, with D possibly being TRBD1 or TRBD2 (5 bases each). In germline, CDR1 is GTSNPN, CDR2 SVGIG (reference sequence). The CDR3 loop spans 15 amino acids. V lost 2 bases, J lost 2 bases, and 14 bases lay in between. CDR3: CAWSPRRGVTDTQYF. CDR3 in DNA: TGTGCCTGGAGTCCCCGCCGGGGCGTCACAGATACGCAGTATTTT.

This clone came up once. The CDR3 DNA sequence: TGTGCCAGCAGTTACCGAGCGGGGGTCTACACCGGGGAGCTGTTTTTT. Translation gives CASSYRAGVYTGELFF. V gene TRBV6-5 combines with J gene TRBJ2-2; TRBD2 matches at 8 bases. This CDR3 contains 16 residues. Germline CDR1 MNHEY, CDR2 SVGAGI. After removal of 2 bases from V and 3 bases from J, the junction contained 5 bases not matched to a gene.

The V and J genes are TRBV4-1 and TRBJ1-5; D is unclear. The ends were cut back, 0 bases at V and 0 bases at J, with 9 bases in the middle. The germline V gene has CDR1 MGHRA and CDR2 YSYEKL. The CDR3 has 16 amino acids. The CDR3 coding sequence is TGCGCCAGCAGCCAAGAGAGGGTAGGTAGCAATCAGCCCCAGCATTTT. Its protein is CASSQERVGSNQPQHF.

Notes on this clone: Within the sample, other DNA sequences also encode this same CDR3. The V and J genes are TRBV7-2 and TRBJ2-2; D is unclear. Germline CDR1 and CDR2: SGHTA and FQGNSA. CDR3 length: 15 amino acids. Trimming left V 1 base short and J 1 base short, with 7 bases between. The CDR3 is CASSLVAGNTGELFF. The DNA of the CDR3 is TGTGCCAGCAGCTTAGTGGCAGGGAACACCGGGGAGCTGTTTTTT.

The chain couples TRBV28 to TRBJ1-5; D perhaps matches TRBD1 (5 bases). Germline V gene lookup returns CDR1 MDHEN and CDR2 SYDVKM. The CDR3 has 14 residues. V dropped 5 bases and J dropped 7 bases, with 15 bases sitting between them. CDR3 DNA: TGTGCCAGCAGTACTAGACAGATAATACAGCCCCAGCATTTT. It translates to CASSTRQIIQPQHF.

This clone was counted a few times. The rearrangement links TRBV11-2 to TRBJ1-1; possibly TRBD1 for D (5 bases). CDR1 SGHAT and CDR2 FQNNGV come from the germline V gene. The V gene lost 4 bases and the J gene lost 1 base, with 7 bases spanning the gap. CDR3 length equals 13 residues. This CDR3 reads CASSWGGNTEAFF. In DNA form, the CDR3 reads TGTGCCAGCAGCTGGGGGGGGAACACTGAAGCTTTCTTT. Looking up the rest from reference TRBV11-2 and TRBJ1-1 gives the full variable domain: EAGVAQSPRYKIIEKRQSVAFWCNPISGHATLYWYQQILGQGPKLLIQFQNNGVVDDSQLPKDRFSAERLKGVDSTLKIQPAKLEDSAVYLCASSWGGNTEAFFGQGTRLTVV.

As for this clone: One junction end does not reproduce the germline sequence, and a read error may be involved. The rearrangement links TRBV7-3 to TRBJ2-1, with 7 nucleotides matching TRBD2. The CDR3 loop spans 15 amino acids. Per germline, CDR1 SGHTA and CDR2 FQGTGA. The CDR3: CASSRAATSRAPWVF. Here the CDR3 DNA reads TGTGCCAGCAGCCGAGCGGCGACTAGCAGAGCCCCATGGGTCTTC.

The CDR3 nucleotides are TGTGCCAGCAGTGAAAGCGAAGGGACAGGAAACACCATATATTTT. It codes for CASSESEGTGNTIYF. The genes are TRBV6-1 and TRBJ1-3; perhaps TRBD1 as D (6 bases). The CDR3 runs to 15 residues. The V gene lost 2 bases and the J gene lost 4 bases, with 12 bases spanning the gap. Germline V CDR1 and CDR2: MNHNS, SASEGT.

The chain employs TRBV7-9 and TRBJ2-6; 14 nucleotides match TRBD2. V lost 5 bases, J lost 2 bases, and 5 bases stayed unmatched. The CDR3 contains 18 residues. CDR1 and CDR2 from the germline V gene are SEHNR and FQNEAQ (reference sequence). CDR3 in DNA: TGTGCCAGCAGCATCAGACTAGCGGGGGGGCCTGGGGCCAACGTCCTGACTTTC. Amino acid sequence: CASSIRLAGGPGANVLTF.

Turning to this clone: This specimen includes other DNA sequences encoding the same CDR3. The chain carries TRBV30 and TRBJ1-6; D perhaps matches TRBD1 (6 bases). The CDR3 is made up of 13 amino acids. Germline V CDR1 and CDR2: GTSNPN, SVGIG (reference sequence). V was pared by 2 bases and J by 9 bases, with 11 bases between. The CDR3 region has the DNA TGTGCCTGGAGTCAACAGGGAGGTTCACCCCTCCACTTT. This sequence encodes CAWSQQGGSPLHF.

As to this clone: The junction differs from germline at one of its ends, possibly a read error. The rearrangement uses TRBV11-3 and TRBJ2-6; the D is unclear. The V gene's germline CDR1 is SGHNT and CDR2 YENEEA. The CDR3 contains 18 residues. CDR3: CASSLRYDLAKSGQRPDF. CDR3 nucleotide sequence: TGTGCCAGCAGCTTACGTTACGATCTCGCAAAGTCGGGCCAACGTCCTGACTTC.

The chain employs TRBV2 and TRBJ1-2; TRBD1 agrees at 7 bases. CDR1 SNHLY and CDR2 FYNNEI come from the germline V gene. J lost 2 bases, V lost 5 bases, and 5 bases had no gene match. This CDR3 contains 14 residues. This chain's CDR3 is CASSTGVVNYGYTF. CDR3 nucleotide sequence: TGTGCCAGCAGTACAGGGGTTGTAAACTATGGCTACACCTTC.

V and J are TRBV30 and TRBJ2-4; no clear D gene. This CDR3 is 13 amino acids long. With 6 bases removed from V and 2 bases from J, the gap between germline ends came to 11 bases. Germline V lookup: CDR1 GTSNPN, CDR2 SVGIG (reference sequence). The CDR3 loop is CACRIGSKNIQYF. CDR3 DNA: TGTGCCTGTCGAATCGGGTCCAAAAACATTCAGTACTTC.

V gene TRBV10-3 combines with J gene TRBJ2-3, with D possibly TRBD1 on 7 matching bases. This CDR3 is built from 14 residues. Germline CDR1 ENHRY, CDR2 SYGVKD. V lost 8 bases and J lost 0, with 12 bases in between. This chain's CDR3 is CAIGGTESTDTQYF. The CDR3 DNA reads as TGTGCCATCGGGGGGACAGAGAGCACAGATACGCAGTATTTT.

CDR3 sequence reads: CASILPSGLARYF. CDR3 sequence (DNA): TGCGCCAGCATTCTCCCCTCGGGCCTGGCGCGGTATTTT. V and J are TRBV10-1 and TRBJ2-3; D gene unclear. V was cut by 7 bases and J by 14 bases, with 22 bases left in between. CDR1 WNHNN and CDR2 SYGVQD come from the germline V gene (reference sequence). CDR3 length: 13 amino acids.